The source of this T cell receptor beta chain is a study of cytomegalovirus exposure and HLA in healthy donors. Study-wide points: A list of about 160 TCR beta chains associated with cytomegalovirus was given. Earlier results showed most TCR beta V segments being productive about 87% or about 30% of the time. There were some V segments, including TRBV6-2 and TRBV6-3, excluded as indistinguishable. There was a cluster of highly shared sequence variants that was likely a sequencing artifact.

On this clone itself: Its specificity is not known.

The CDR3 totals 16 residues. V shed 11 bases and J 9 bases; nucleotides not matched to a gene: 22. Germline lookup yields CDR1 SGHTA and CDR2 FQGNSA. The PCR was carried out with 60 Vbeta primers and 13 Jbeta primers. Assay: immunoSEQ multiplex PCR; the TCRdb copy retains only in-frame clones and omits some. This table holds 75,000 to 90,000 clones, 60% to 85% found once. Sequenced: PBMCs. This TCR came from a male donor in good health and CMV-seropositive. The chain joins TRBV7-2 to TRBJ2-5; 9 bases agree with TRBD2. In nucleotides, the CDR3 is TGTGCCTCACAAGTCGGGCCCGCGGGGGGGAAATCGGCCCAGTACTTC. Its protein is CASQVGPAGGKSAQYF.